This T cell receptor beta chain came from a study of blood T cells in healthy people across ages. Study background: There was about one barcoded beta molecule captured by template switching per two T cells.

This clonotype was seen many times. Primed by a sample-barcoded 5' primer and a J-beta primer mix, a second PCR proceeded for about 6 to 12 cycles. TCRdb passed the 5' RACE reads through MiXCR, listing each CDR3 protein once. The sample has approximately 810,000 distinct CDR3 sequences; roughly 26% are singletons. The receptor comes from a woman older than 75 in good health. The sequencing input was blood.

CDR3 in amino acids: CASSESEGTSGANVLTF. The CDR3 DNA follows: TGTGCCAGCAGTGAATCAGAAGGCACATCTGGGGCCAACGTCCTGACTTTC. The chain joins TRBV25-1 to TRBJ2-6; D gene uncertain. Deletions cut 1 base from V and 1 base from J, with 11 bases between. The CDR3 spans 17 residues. The germline V gene encodes CDR1 MGHDK and CDR2 SYGVNS.